The following is a T cell receptor beta chain sequence with its context. The target antigen is unknown. The data originate from a study of blood T cells in healthy people across ages. Study-level findings and limits: Among T cells, TCR beta diversity per million cells dropped roughly linearly as age rose. When one million T cells were used, diversity estimates were thought to be underestimates.

Alongside a J-beta primer mix, a sample-barcoded 5' primer served in a second PCR lasting about 6 to 11 cycles. Every molecule of cDNA carried a tag from a template-switch adaptor with 12 random nucleotides. TCRdb reprocessed the 5' RACE reads with MiXCR, giving one entry per CDR3 protein. This sample yields approximately 770,000 distinct CDR3 sequences, of which roughly 64% are seen a single time; about 20% belongs to the top ten. CDR3 size: 17 residues. Trimming removed 1 base from V and 0 bases from J, with 15 bases in between. The germline gives CDR1 SGHRS, CDR2 YFSETQ. The chain is built from TRBV5-1 and TRBJ2-3; D is ambiguous. The source is a man aged 30-40 years in good health. Sequencing was carried out using blood. The CDR3 region is CASSLSALGRSTDTQYF. CDR3 bases: TGCGCCAGCAGCTTGTCTGCTCTGGGAAGGAGCACAGATACGCAGTATTTT.